These 10 T cell receptor beta chains originate from one sample sequenced in a study of cytomegalovirus exposure and HLA in healthy donors. PCR amplification relied on 60 Vbeta primers (plus 13 Jbeta primers). Assay: immunoSEQ multiplex PCR; the TCRdb copy retains only in-frame clones and omits some. The table has approximately 90,000 clones, approximately 7.1% seen once. The sample taken for sequencing was PBMCs. The receptors originated from a man between 50 and 59 years old in good health and CMV-seronegative.

This clone was recorded a few times. This chain links TRBV7-2 with TRBJ1-4, with 7 positions matching TRBD1. The CDR3 is 14 residues long. CDR1 and CDR2 (germline): SGHTA, FQGNSA. V dropped 3 bases and J dropped 5; count of bases not matched to a gene: 3. The CDR3 loop is CASSLGQMNEKLFF. CDR3 coding DNA: TGTGCCAGCAGCTTGGGACAGATGAATGAAAAACTGTTTTTT.

This clone was observed a handful of times. The chain couples TRBV9 to TRBJ2-7; D is undetermined. V was shortened by 0 bases and J by 4 bases, with 17 bases between the two germline ends. Per germline, CDR1 SGDLS and CDR2 YYNGEE. This CDR3 region has 16 residues. CDR3 loop: CASSVGKRVPQYEQYF. The DNA for the CDR3 is TGTGCCAGCAGCGTAGGAAAACGGGTACCGCAATACGAGCAGTACTTC.

The V and J genes are TRBV10-2 and TRBJ2-3, with TRBD1 identical over 7 bases. This CDR3 region has 15 residues. CDR1 is WSHSY and CDR2 is SAAADI in the germline V gene. V was pared by 7 bases and J by 4 bases, with 11 bases of the junction left unmatched. CDR3 DNA: TGCGCCAGCAATTACGACAGGGAAATGGCAGATACGCAGTATTTT. This encodes CASNYDREMADTQYF.

The J gene is TRBJ1-4, the V gene TRBV28; the D is unclear. The CDR3 runs to 14 residues. Trimming left V 4 bases short and J 13 bases short, with 19 bases between. Germline values: CDR1 MDHEN, CDR2 SYDVKM. The CDR3, as DNA: TGTGCCAGCAGTTCCCACGATATCCGACAAAGACTGTTTTTT. Its translation: CASSSHDIRQRLFF.

V is TRBV7-8 and J is TRBJ2-7; 11 bases map to TRBD2. Germline assignment: CDR1 SGHVS and CDR2 FQNEAQ. The length of the CDR3 is 15 residues. With V trimmed by 4 bases and J by 7 bases, 9 bases remained unmatched. CDR3 sequence reads: CASSSTSGRTGEQYF. CDR3 DNA sequence: TGTGCCAGCAGCTCCACTAGCGGGAGAACGGGGGAGCAGTACTTC.

The chain recombines TRBV7-2 with TRBJ1-3; 8 nucleotides match TRBD1. Germline CDR1 SGHTA, CDR2 FQGNSA. V was pared by 5 bases and J by 3 bases, with 12 bases of the junction left unmatched. This CDR3 has 17 residues. For the CDR3, the DNA is TGTGCCAGCAGCAAGAGACCCAGGGGGCTGGGTGGAAACACCATATATTTT. Its protein product is CASSKRPRGLGGNTIYF.

The rearrangement joins TRBV19 to TRBJ1-5; 7 nucleotides line up with TRBD1. The CDR3 is made up of 14 amino acids. Germline loops: CDR1 LNHDA, CDR2 SQIVND (reference sequence). After removal of 4 bases from V and 7 bases from J, the junction contained 7 bases not matched to a gene. CDR3 nucleotide sequence: TGTGCCAGTAGTACAGGACAGGTTTGGCAGCCCCAGCATTTT. It is translated as CASSTGQVWQPQHF. The whole variable domain, remainder taken from reference TRBV19 and TRBJ1-5, is DGGITQSPKYLFRKEGQNVTLSCEQNLNHDAMYWYRQDPGQGLRLIYYSQIVNDFQKGDIAEGYSVSREKKESFPLTVTSAQKNPTAFYLCASSTGQVWQPQHFGDGTRLSIL.

The CDR3 loop is CASSLDPQGAYEQYF. The CDR3 bases are TGTGCCAGCAGCTTAGATCCACAGGGGGCCTACGAGCAGTACTTC. The gene calls are TRBV11-2 and TRBJ2-7, with 8 bases identical to TRBD1. The CDR3 covers 15 residues. J was trimmed by 2 bases and V by 0 bases; bases with no gene match: 3. The germline V gene encodes CDR1 SGHAT and CDR2 FQNNGV. Together with reference TRBV11-2 and TRBJ2-7, the CDR3 gives the full variable domain: EAGVAQSPRYKIIEKRQSVAFWCNPISGHATLYWYQQILGQGPKLLIQFQNNGVVDDSQLPKDRFSAERLKGVDSTLKIQPAKLEDSAVYLCASSLDPQGAYEQYFGPGTRLTVT.

This clone turned up a few times. The chain links TRBV30 to TRBJ1-3; 8 bases line up with TRBD1. CDR1 and CDR2 (germline): GTSNPN, SVGIG (reference sequence). The length of the CDR3 is 15 residues. Trimming removed 4 bases from V and 4 bases from J; junction bases left unmatched: 9. CDR3 DNA: TGTGCCTGGACCCACCGACAGGGGCAGGGAAACACCATATATTTT. This translates into CAWTHRQGQGNTIYF.

Notes on this clone: Other nucleotide sequences in the sample specify the same CDR3. This rearrangement joins TRBV5-6 to TRBJ1-4; the D is unclear. The length of the CDR3 is 15 residues. The germline V and J ends were trimmed by 0 bases and 8 bases, with 14 bases remaining between them. In germline, CDR1 is SGHDT, CDR2 YYEEEE. CDR3 sequence: CASSLDTVRNEKLFF. The DNA for the CDR3 is TGTGCCAGCAGCTTGGACACCGTAAGAAACGAAAAACTGTTTTTT.